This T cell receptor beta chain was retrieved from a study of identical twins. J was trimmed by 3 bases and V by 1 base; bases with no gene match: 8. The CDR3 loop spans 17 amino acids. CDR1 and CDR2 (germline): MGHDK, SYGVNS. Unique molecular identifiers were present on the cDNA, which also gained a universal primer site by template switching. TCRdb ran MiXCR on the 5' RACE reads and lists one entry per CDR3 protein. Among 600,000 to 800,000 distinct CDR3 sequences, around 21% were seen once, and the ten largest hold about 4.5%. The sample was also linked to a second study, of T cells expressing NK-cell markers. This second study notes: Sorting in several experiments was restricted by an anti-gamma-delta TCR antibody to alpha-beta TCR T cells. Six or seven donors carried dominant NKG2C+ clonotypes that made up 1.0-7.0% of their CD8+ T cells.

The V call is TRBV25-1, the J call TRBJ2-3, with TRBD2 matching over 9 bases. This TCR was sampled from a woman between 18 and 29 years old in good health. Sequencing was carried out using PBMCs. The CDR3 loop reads CASSELGGRGVTDTQYF. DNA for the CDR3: TGTGCCAGCAGTGAATTGGGCGGGAGGGGTGTGACAGATACGCAGTATTTT. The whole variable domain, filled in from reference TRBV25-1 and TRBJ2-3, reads EADIYQTPRYLVIGTGKKITLECSQTMGHDKMYWYQQDPGMELHLIHYSYGVNSTEKGDLSSESTVSRIRTEHFPLTLESARPSHTSQYLCASSELGGRGVTDTQYFGPGTRLTVL.